The source of this TCR beta chain is a study of Graves' ophthalmopathy and Graves' hyperthyroidism (dated by TCRdb to the late 2010s). Context from the whole study: Peripheral blood was collected before any treatment was given, at the time of initial diagnosis. Following sample collection, hyperthyroidism patients were given methimazole at a starting dose of 30 mg daily, and ophthalmopathy patients were given high-dose intravenous methylprednisolone. In total, some 130 blood samples were TCR-sequenced: some 40 ophthalmopathy, approximately 75 hyperthyroidism and roughly 17 hyperthyroidism-to-ophthalmopathy patients. An independent validation cohort comprised around 20 hyperthyroidism patients and 17 patients who later progressed from hyperthyroidism to ophthalmopathy. To explore V-J signatures distinguishing ophthalmopathy from hyperthyroidism, a discovery set of about 99 patients (roughly 44 ophthalmopathy, around 55 stable hyperthyroidism) was enrolled. The roughly 94 discovery patients were randomly divided into training and test sets at a 7:3 ratio. In several hyperthyroidism patients, the T-cell repertoire of thyroid tissue was compared with the T-cell repertoire of blood. TCR beta repertoire signatures were used to distinguish Graves' ophthalmopathy from Graves' hyperthyroidism and to predict progression to ophthalmopathy. The paper's findings and limits, for the study overall: In validation, the model predicted ophthalmopathy progression with over 60% sensitivity and about 73% specificity; 12 predicted patients were CT-confirmed with GO in a median of approximately 6.5 months. No statistical method was used to set the sample size in advance, and the investigators knew which group each participant was assigned to. The 13-signature model separated ophthalmopathy from stable hyperthyroidism with around 90% sensitivity and 81% to 82% specificity in cross-validation, and 80%/75% in the test set. Most expanded thyroid clonotypes with frequency above 0.001 were also detected in blood, suggesting blood repertoires may reflect the thyroid immune response.

This clonotype showed up many times. This clone's antigen is unknown. Base qualities are not provided; no much larger clone lies one nucleotide away. The ophthalmopathy patients had moderately to severely active disease, with a Clinical Activity Score of 3 or higher, a NOSPECS grade of 4 or higher, and a disease duration of less than 3 months. Patients were excluded if they had other autoimmune diseases, uncontrolled infections, pregnancy or lactation. Diagnosis relied on clinical symptoms, serum thyroxine, TRAb, thyroid ultrasound and orbital computed tomography. Using Ficoll-Paque density gradient centrifugation, PBMCs were isolated from 8.5 to 10 ml of fresh peripheral blood. Trizol reagent was used to extract the total RNA, and its quality was then checked on an Agilent 2100 Bioanalyzer. The CDR1 and CDR2 encoded by the germline V gene (reference sequence) are GTSNPN and SVGIG. Deletion took 0 bases off V and 5 bases off J, with a span of 17 bases between the germline ends. Counted from cysteine to phenylalanine, this CDR3 has 15 amino acids. CDR3 DNA is the only sequence kept; it has 45 bases, read in frame from the first base.

For repertoire sequencing, the TCR beta CDR3 regions were amplified from RNA transcripts. HTBI primers and the Qiagen OneStep RT-PCR kit were used in a first-round RT-PCR, which was followed by a second-round multiplex PCR, size selection and purification. Sequencing of the libraries was carried out on an Illumina HiSeq2000 in paired-end mode with 100 bp reads. The paper's processing steps were these. Reads were processed with SOAPnuke, discarding reads with adapters, uncalled bases, mean Phred below 15, or no exact constant-primer or identifier match. COPE v1.2.5 was used to merge high-quality paired reads. Each unique nucleotide sequence was defined as a clonotype, and clonotypes were aligned to IMGT TRB V, D and J references with MiTCR v1.1. The analysis was limited to V-J combinations with a frequency above 0.0001, which together covered roughly 99% of the repertoires. For each V-J combination, a TCR clonal expansion and chaos score was defined as the ratio of F50 clonal expansion to chaos observed in the TCRdist matrix. Features were reduced by Welch's t-statistics and random forest to about a dozen V-J combinations, which fed a naive Bayes classifier. The similarity between thyroid and blood repertoires was quantified using the Morisita-Horn index. The public sequencing data were trimmed at Q25 with fastp and processed into clonotypes with MiXCR by TCRdb, which kept only in-frame beta chains. When rows share a CDR3 protein, they turn into one entry using the most common DNA and genes. The V and J calls, along with clone size, are taken from TCRdb and not from the paper's own processing. Recorded for this sample are almost 400,000 distinct CDR3 sequences; around 19% of them occurred a single time. The ten top clones hold 1.6% of the sample.

This TCR came from a woman younger than 35 with Graves' ophthalmopathy. Donor details come from another sample of the same person, matched by shared clones. The rearranged segments are TRBV30 and TRBJ2-7; a tentative D match to TRBD1 spans 6 bases. Input material: peripheral blood. The base sequence is TGTGCCTGGAGTGTAAAGGCGGCAGGGGTCCACGAGCAGTACTTC. Its translation reads: CAWSVKAAGVHEQYF. Supplemented by the reference TRBV30 and TRBJ2-7 proteins around the CDR3, the complete variable domain is SQTIHQWPATLVQPVGSPLSLECTVEGTSNPNLYWYRQAAGRGLQLLFYSVGIGQISSEVPQNLSASRPQDRQFILSSKKLLLSDSGFYLCAWSVKAAGVHEQYFGPGTRLTVT.